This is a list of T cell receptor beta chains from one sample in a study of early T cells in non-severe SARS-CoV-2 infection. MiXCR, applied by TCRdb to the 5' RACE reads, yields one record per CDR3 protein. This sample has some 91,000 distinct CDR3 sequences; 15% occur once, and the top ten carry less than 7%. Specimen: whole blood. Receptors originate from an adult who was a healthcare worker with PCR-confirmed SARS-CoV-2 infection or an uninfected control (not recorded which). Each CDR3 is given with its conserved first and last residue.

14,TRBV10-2,CASSESRSNYGYTF
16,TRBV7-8,CASSSSGRALTGELFF
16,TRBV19,CASSVTSASSYNEQFF
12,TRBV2,CACALVSYEQYF
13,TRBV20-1,CSASGGNTGELFF
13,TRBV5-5,CASSRDLPYEQYF
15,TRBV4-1,CASSQGLQGKNIQYF
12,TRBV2,CASSATDGPQHF
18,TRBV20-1,CSASPHRGRGENNSPLHF
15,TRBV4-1,CASSQVSTGAYEQYF
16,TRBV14,CASSQRPQLGANVLTF
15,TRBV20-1,CSARDGGDVSEKLFF
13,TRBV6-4,CASSEGANSPLHF
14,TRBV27,CASSLTQGADTQYF
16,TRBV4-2,CASSQGLAGESYEQYF
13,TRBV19,CASSMGTRETQYF
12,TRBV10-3,CAISESKGLQFF
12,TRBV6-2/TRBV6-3,CASSYPYQPQHF
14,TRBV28,CASSLYLDYNEQFF
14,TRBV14,CASSQVVADYGYTF
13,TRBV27,CASIEGPNTEAFF
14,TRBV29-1,CSVAGTSGNYEQYF
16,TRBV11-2,CASTTTSGAQSGTQYF
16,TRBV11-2,CASSLVLARYYNEQFF
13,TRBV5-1,CASSLFHTDTQYF
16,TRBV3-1,CASSQLGASGRGEQFF
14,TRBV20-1,CSATTSGPTDTQYF
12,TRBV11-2,CATRGDTVEAFF
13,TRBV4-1,CASSQEGAYEQYF
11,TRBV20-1,CSAEQGQTQYF
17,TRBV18,CASSPPVTSGRRDEQFF
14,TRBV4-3,CASSHSQGGNEQFF
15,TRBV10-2,CASSTDLSPYNEQFF